The 13 T cell receptor beta chains listed next were all sequenced from one sample in a study of patients and donors after allogeneic stem cell transplantation. TCRdb reprocessed the RT-PCR reads with MiXCR, giving one entry per CDR3 protein. This table has roughly 960,000 distinct CDR3 sequences, roughly 17% appearing once. Material for sequencing was blood, either unsorted or a sorted T cell fraction (not recorded which). Source of these receptors: a human donor who was either an allogeneic HSCT recipient or a stem cell or donor lymphocyte infusion donor (not recorded which). It is not recorded whose cells these are; they may come from a transplant donor.

CDR3 sequence: CASRPEEESYEQYF. The DNA of the CDR3 is TGTGCCAGCAGGCCGGAGGAGGAATCCTACGAGCAGTACTTC. The chain has TRBV11-2 and TRBJ2-7, with a possible D match to TRBD2 (5 bases). Trimming removed 6 bases at V and 1 base at J, with 13 bases between. Germline V gives CDR1 SGHAT, CDR2 FQNNGV. This CDR3 contains 14 residues.

This clonotype was seen at least ten times. V usage is TRBV12-3 or TRBV12-4 and J usage is TRBJ1-5, with D perhaps TRBD1 (5 bases). V dropped 5 bases and J dropped 0 bases, with 14 bases sitting between them. The CDR3 has 16 residues. The CDR3 sequence is CASSPTTVDSNQPQHF. CDR3 DNA: TGTGCCAGCAGTCCTACGACAGTCGATAGCAATCAGCCCCAGCATTTT.

This clonotype occurred a few times. V usage is TRBV6-1 and J usage is TRBJ1-6, with 7 bases matching TRBD1. Germline CDR1 MNHNS, CDR2 SASEGT. V shed 4 bases and J 10 bases; nucleotides not matched to a gene: 7. The CDR3 totals 14 residues. CDR3 DNA sequence: TGTGCCAGCAGTGGGACAGGACGGGAATCACCCCTCCACTTT. Its translation: CASSGTGRESPLHF.

The genes are TRBV6-4 and TRBJ1-1; 7 nucleotides agree with TRBD1. J was trimmed by 2 bases and V by 2 bases; bases with no gene match: 5. Germline loops: CDR1 MRHNA, CDR2 SNTAGT. The CDR3 spans 15 residues. The CDR3 here is CASSDPTGINTEAFF. CDR3 bases: TGTGCCAGCAGTGACCCGACAGGGATCAACACTGAAGCTTTCTTT.

The chain combines TRBV5-5 with TRBJ2-3; perhaps TRBD1 as D (6 bases). CDR1 SGHKS and CDR2 YYEKEE come from the germline V gene (reference sequence). CDR3 length equals 14 residues. Trimming stripped 4 bases from V and 6 bases from J, with 15 bases between. CDR3 sequence reads: CASSRTATEDTQYF. CDR3 DNA: TGTGCCAGCAGCAGGACAGCTACTGAGGATACGCAGTATTTT.

This clonotype came up many times. This chain joins TRBV6-1 and TRBJ1-2, with 10 bases that match TRBD1. The CDR3 spans 13 residues. J gave up 5 bases and V 5 bases, and 2 bases lay outside the gene matches. Per the germline V gene, CDR1 is MNHNS and CDR2 is SASEGT. The CDR3 DNA follows: TGTGCCAGCAGTCGGGACAGGGGTTATGGCTACACCTTC. Protein: CASSRDRGYGYTF.

V usage is TRBV20-1 and J usage is TRBJ1-2; no clear D gene. V lost 0 bases, J lost 8 bases, and 13 bases lay in between. In germline, CDR1 is DFQATT, CDR2 SNEGSKA (reference sequence). There are 13 residues in the CDR3. CDR3 sequence (DNA): TGCAGTGCTAGAGATCTCCTTCTTGGGGGCTACACCTTC. It encodes CSARDLLLGGYTF.

The V gene is TRBV2, the J gene TRBJ1-1; 8 positions agree with TRBD1. CDR1 is SNHLY and CDR2 is FYNNEI in the germline V gene. V lost 5 bases and J lost 6; bases outside the gene matches: 5. The CDR3 runs 13 residues. CDR3 loop: CASSFETGAEAFF. CDR3 bases: TGTGCCAGCAGTTTTGAGACAGGGGCTGAAGCTTTCTTT. The variable domain in full, completed from reference TRBV2 and TRBJ1-1, reads EPEVTQTPSHQVTQMGQEVILRCVPISNHLYFYWYRQILGQKVEFLVSFYNNEISEKSEIFDDQFSVERPDGSNFTLKIRSTKLEDSAMYFCASSFETGAEAFFGQGTRLTVV.

This clonotype was observed many times. The J gene is TRBJ1-5, the V gene TRBV10-3; D gene uncertain. Germline V gene sequence: CDR1 ENHRY, CDR2 SYGVKD. This CDR3 spans 15 amino acids. The germline V and J ends were trimmed by 5 bases and 0 bases, with 11 bases remaining between them. This chain's CDR3 is CAISPTTHSNQPQHF. The CDR3 bases are TGTGCCATCAGTCCCACGACCCATAGCAATCAGCCCCAGCATTTT.

The table lists this clonotype with a few counts. The chain links TRBV20-1 to TRBJ1-6; the D gene is possibly TRBD1 (5 bases). This CDR3 has 18 residues. CDR1 is DFQATT and CDR2 is SNEGSKA in the germline V gene (reference sequence). V was trimmed by 3 bases and J by 0 bases, leaving 18 bases between them. The CDR3 DNA follows: TGCAGTGCTAGGCCCGGGACCCCCGGGAGCTCCTATAATTCACCCCTCCACTTT. It specifies CSARPGTPGSSYNSPLHF.

In its sample, this clonotype was seen a few times. The CDR3 reads CASSLVKGSGNTIYF. The CDR3 DNA reads TGTGCCAGCAGCTTAGTAAAGGGGAGTGGAAACACCATATATTTT. This chain uses TRBV7-9 with TRBJ1-3; D is possibly TRBD1 (5 bases). The CDR3 consists of 15 residues. Deletions cut 1 base from V and 3 bases from J, with 10 bases between. Germline assignment: CDR1 SEHNR and CDR2 FQNEAQ (reference sequence).

This rearrangement joins TRBV4-1 to TRBJ2-2; 13 bases are shared with TRBD2. The germline V gene has CDR1 MGHRA and CDR2 YSYEKL. J gave up 6 bases and V 0 bases, and 10 bases lay outside the gene matches. The CDR3 spans 19 residues. The CDR3 bases are TGCGCCAGCAGCCAAGACAGGGATACTAGCGGGGGGGCCTCCGGGGAGCTGTTTTTT. Protein product: CASSQDRDTSGGASGELFF.

This clonotype was seen more than once but under ten times. The J gene is TRBJ2-6, the V gene TRBV10-2; 7 bases fit TRBD1. Germline values: CDR1 WSHSY, CDR2 SAAADI. Trimming cost V 5 bases and J 0 bases; bases outside gene matches: 4. The CDR3 has 16 amino acids. The CDR3 protein is CASSTGADSGANVLTF. CDR3 DNA sequence: TGCGCCAGCAGTACAGGGGCGGACTCTGGGGCCAACGTCCTGACTTTC.